These 30 T cell receptor beta chains were all obtained from the same sample, sequenced in a study of OX40 agonist ivuxolimab in advanced cancers. Sequencing used immunoSEQ multiplex PCR; TCRdb keeps in-frame clones, though not all of them. Seen here are 25,000 to 35,000 clones, approximately 86% observed once, and the top ten hold more than 25%. The sequences come from CD4+ or CD8+ T cells sorted from blood, collected in a trial of the OX40 agonist ivuxolimab. These receptors all come from an adult with an advanced solid tumor such as melanoma, head and neck, liver or kidney cancer.

The chain carries TRBV9 and TRBJ2-7; perhaps TRBD1 as D (5 bases). This CDR3 has 14 residues. Germline V gives CDR1 SGDLS, CDR2 YYNGEE. Trimming took 4 bases from V and 2 from J, leaving 13 bases between them. CDR3 bases: TGTGCCAGCAGCCCGTGGGAAGGGGCCTACGAGCAGTACTTC. Its translation: CASSPWEGAYEQYF.

The genes are TRBV27 and TRBJ1-5; D is perhaps TRBD1 (6 bases). Germline CDR1 reads MNHEY; CDR2 reads SMNVEV (reference sequence). This CDR3 region has 15 residues. The V end was cut by 5 bases, the J end by 3 bases, with 14 bases between. The CDR3 is CASSNEGGLNQPQHF. The CDR3 DNA reads TGTGCCAGCAGTAATGAGGGGGGGCTCAATCAGCCCCAGCATTTT.

The chain combines TRBV7-6 with TRBJ1-6; D call uncertain. Germline V gene data show CDR1 as SGHVS and CDR2 as FNYEAQ. The CDR3 length is 13 residues. V lost 1 base and J lost 9, with 7 bases in between. CDR3 nucleotide sequence: TGTGCCAGCAGCTTAGGAGGAAGTTCACCCCTCCACTTT. It translates to CASSLGGSSPLHF.

The V gene is TRBV19, the J gene TRBJ2-1; 9 nucleotides align to TRBD1. V lost 7 bases, J lost 8 bases, and 12 bases stayed unmatched. The CDR3 length is 15 residues. CDR1 LNHDA and CDR2 SQIVND come from the germline V gene (reference sequence). DNA of the CDR3: TGTGCCAGTATTGCCGGGACAGGGACTCTCGATGAGCAGTTCTTC. This codes for CASIAGTGTLDEQFF.

The V call is TRBV27, the J call TRBJ1-1; D might be TRBD1 (5 bases). The CDR3 spans 15 residues. Germline CDR1 reads MNHEY; CDR2 reads SMNVEV (reference sequence). Trimming stripped 1 base from V and 6 bases from J, with 15 bases between. CDR3 loop: CASSLLRGPQPEAFF. The DNA for the CDR3 is TGTGCCAGCAGTTTATTACGGGGCCCTCAGCCTGAAGCTTTCTTT.

The genes are TRBV5-1 and TRBJ1-2; 9 positions match TRBD1. CDR1 SGHRS and CDR2 YFSETQ come from the germline V gene. The CDR3 spans 15 residues. V lost 4 bases, J lost 4 bases, and 8 bases stayed unmatched. CDR3 sequence reads: CASSLRTGDLYGYTF. For the CDR3, the DNA is TGCGCCAGCAGCCTACGGACAGGGGACCTCTATGGCTACACCTTC.

The rearrangement joins TRBV7-2 to TRBJ2-5; D is uncertain. The CDR3 contains 15 residues. V gave up 3 bases and J gave up 0 bases, with 11 bases separating them. Germline values: CDR1 SGHTA, CDR2 FQGNSA. The CDR3 is CASSFIDKYQETQYF. As DNA, the CDR3 is TGTGCCAGCAGCTTTATCGACAAGTACCAAGAGACCCAGTACTTC.

V is TRBV5-1 and J is TRBJ1-4; D ambiguous. Germline V lookup: CDR1 SGHRS, CDR2 YFSETQ. This CDR3 has 15 amino acids. V shed 0 bases and J shed 0 bases, with 6 bases lying between them. CDR3 region: CASSLVSATNEKLFF. Here the CDR3 DNA reads TGCGCCAGCAGCTTGGTGTCAGCAACTAATGAAAAACTGTTTTTT.

The gene calls are TRBV19 and TRBJ2-7; the match to TRBD1 covers 9 bases. The CDR3 extends over 15 amino acids. Germline trimming cut 7 bases from V and 0 bases from J; bases unmatched to any gene: 7. Germline assignment: CDR1 LNHDA and CDR2 SQIVND (reference sequence). In nucleotides, the CDR3 is TGTGCCAGTAAATACGGGACAGGGCCCTCCTACGAGCAGTACTTC. This encodes CASKYGTGPSYEQYF.

This clone showed up just once. The chain links TRBV11-3 to TRBJ2-5; 7 bases map to TRBD1. Germline lookup yields CDR1 SGHNT and CDR2 YENEEA. Losses at the gene ends were 4 bases for V and 5 bases for J; bases not matched to a gene: 4. The CDR3 has 13 residues. The CDR3 DNA reads TGTGCCAGCAGCTACGGGACAGTTGAGACCCAGTACTTC. Amino acids: CASSYGTVETQYF.

By proportion, this clone is medium-sized. The V call is TRBV19, the J call TRBJ1-1; D gene ambiguous. V lost 9 bases to trimming and J lost 7 bases, with 24 bases between them. The CDR3 covers 15 residues. The germline CDR1 and CDR2 sequences are LNHDA and SQIVND (reference sequence). The DNA for the CDR3 is TGTGCCAGCCTACCCCTCCTGGGCTCAAGTATTGAAGCTTTCTTT. Translation: CASLPLLGSSIEAFF.

This sequence joins TRBV11-3 and TRBJ1-4; 7 nucleotides agree with TRBD1. The trim removed 5 bases at V and 5 bases at J, leaving 5 bases unmatched. Germline CDR1 is SGHNT and CDR2 is YENEEA. The CDR3 has 14 amino acids. The DNA for the CDR3 is TGTGCCAGCAGCGAAGGACAGGAAAATGAAAAACTGTTTTTT. Amino acid sequence: CASSEGQENEKLFF.

The chain is built from TRBV7-8 and TRBJ2-7; D is undetermined. The CDR3 length is 13 residues. Trimming took off 1 base at V and 4 bases at J, with 8 bases between the two ends. Germline-derived CDR1 and CDR2 are SGHVS and FQNEAQ. As DNA, the CDR3 is TGTGCCAGCAGCTTAGGTGCTTGGTACGAGCAGTACTTC. Its protein product is CASSLGAWYEQYF.

The V call is TRBV2, the J call TRBJ2-7; D is unresolved. The CDR3 runs 11 residues. V lost 2 bases and J 2 bases, leaving 1 base between the germline ends. CDR1 and CDR2 (germline): SNHLY, FYNNEI. The CDR3 loop reads CASSETYEQYF. The CDR3 nucleotides read TGTGCCAGCAGTGAAACCTACGAGCAGTACTTC.

The chain combines TRBV11-2 with TRBJ2-1; unclear D gene. The germline V and J ends were trimmed by 2 bases and 5 bases, with 4 bases remaining between them. The CDR3 sequence is 12 residues long. Germline V lookup: CDR1 SGHAT, CDR2 FQNNGV. The CDR3 nucleotides read TGTGCCAGCAGCTTACTCAACAATGAGCAGTTCTTC. It is translated as CASSLLNNEQFF.

The chain is built from TRBV6-5 and TRBJ1-1; 7 nucleotides agree with TRBD1. V was clipped by 5 bases and J by 7 bases; unmatched bases: 4. CDR1 is MNHEY, CDR2 SVGAGI, per germline. The length of the CDR3 is 12 residues. CDR3 DNA sequence: TGTGCCAGCAGTGAACACAGGGGTGAAGCTTTCTTT. This gives the protein CASSEHRGEAFF.

The CDR3 nucleotides are TGCGCCAGCACCGGGCACAGCCAAGAGACCCAGTACTTC. Amino acid sequence: CASTGHSQETQYF. The chain couples TRBV10-1 to TRBJ2-5; no clear D gene. CDR1 and CDR2 from the germline V gene are WNHNN and SYGVQD (reference sequence). The CDR3 runs 13 residues. With 7 bases removed from V and 1 base from J, the gap between germline ends came to 10 bases.

The rearrangement uses TRBV7-9 and TRBJ1-1, with TRBD1 as a possible D gene (5 bases). The CDR3 extends over 12 amino acids. Germline lookup yields CDR1 SEHNR and CDR2 FQNEAQ (reference sequence). The V end was cut by 5 bases, the J end by 5 bases, with 9 bases between. CDR3 DNA sequence: TGTGCCAGCAGCGATCAGGGAACTGAAGCTTTCTTT. Protein: CASSDQGTEAFF.

The V and J genes are TRBV10-3 and TRBJ2-3; D gene uncertain. Germline V gene lookup returns CDR1 ENHRY and CDR2 SYGVKD. V lost 0 bases and J lost 0, with 7 bases in between. This CDR3 region has 15 residues. DNA of the CDR3: TGTGCCATCAGTGAGTCGTACAGTAGCACAGATACGCAGTATTTT. Amino acid sequence: CAISESYSSTDTQYF.

This clone occurred once. V usage is TRBV6-5 and J usage is TRBJ1-6; D is possibly TRBD1 (5 bases). The germline V and J ends were trimmed by 6 bases and 3 bases, with 12 bases remaining between them. Looked up from germline, CDR1 is MNHEY and CDR2 is SVGAGI. The CDR3 is made up of 15 amino acids. In DNA form, the CDR3 reads TGTGCCAGCAGAACACACGACAGCTATAATTCACCCCTCCACTTT. The encoded protein is CASRTHDSYNSPLHF.

The CDR3 DNA reads as TGTGCCACCAGCAGAGTGTTGGGGGACCTAACAGATACGCAGTATTTT. It encodes CATSRVLGDLTDTQYF. This chain connects TRBV15 to TRBJ2-3, with D perhaps given as TRBD1 or TRBD2 (5 bases each). Germline values: CDR1 LNHNV, CDR2 YYDKDF (reference sequence). The CDR3 runs 16 residues. V lost 1 base, J lost 3 bases, and 14 bases lay in between.

This chain joins TRBV9 and TRBJ2-7, with TRBD2 matching 10 bases. The CDR3 has 14 amino acids. The germline V gene has CDR1 SGDLS and CDR2 YYNGEE. V was pared by 3 bases and J by 2 bases, with 2 bases of the junction left unmatched. CDR3 bases: TGTGCCAGCAGCGAGCTAGCGGGGGCCTACGAGCAGTACTTC. It codes for CASSELAGAYEQYF.

The chain joins TRBV18 to TRBJ2-1; D is uncertain. Germline CDR1 is KGHSH and CDR2 is LQKENI. With 0 bases removed from V and 7 bases from J, the gap between germline ends came to 7 bases. CDR3 length: 13 amino acids. The CDR3 sequence: CASSPPRGNEQFF. The CDR3 DNA follows: TGTGCCAGCTCACCACCGCGAGGAAATGAGCAGTTCTTC.

In its sample, this clone was seen a few times. The chain links TRBV4-1 to TRBJ1-1, with unresolved D. Per germline, CDR1 MGHRA and CDR2 YSYEKL. This CDR3 contains 14 residues. Trimming stripped 3 bases from V and 4 bases from J, with 12 bases between. The CDR3 loop reads CASSHNTPATEAFF. In DNA form, the CDR3 reads TGCGCCAGCAGCCACAACACCCCGGCCACTGAAGCTTTCTTT.

The CDR3 spells CASSEDSSYNEQFF. DNA for the CDR3: TGTGCCAGCAGTGAGGACAGCTCCTACAATGAGCAGTTCTTC. The J gene is TRBJ2-1, the V gene TRBV6-4, with a possible D match to TRBD1 (6 bases). The length of the CDR3 is 14 residues. V was trimmed by 3 bases and J by 0 bases, leaving 6 bases between them. Germline V CDR1 and CDR2: MRHNA, SNTAGT.

The chain is built from TRBV25-1 and TRBJ1-4, with D perhaps matching TRBD1 (6 bases). CDR3 size: 18 residues. The V end lost 3 bases, the J end lost 0 bases, and 17 bases lay between the germline ends. Germline V gene sequence: CDR1 MGHDK, CDR2 SYGVNS. The CDR3 DNA reads TGTGCCAGCAGTGATGCGGTTACAGGGCGGTCAACTAATGAAAAACTGTTTTTT. It codes for CASSDAVTGRSTNEKLFF.

This CDR3 is CASSLGPSTDTQYF. DNA of the CDR3: TGTGCCAGCAGTTTAGGCCCTAGCACAGATACGCAGTATTTT. This rearrangement joins TRBV27 to TRBJ2-3; D not resolved. Germline V lookup: CDR1 MNHEY, CDR2 SMNVEV (reference sequence). The CDR3 is 14 amino acids. The V end was cut by 2 bases, the J end by 0 bases, with 6 bases between.

The chain employs TRBV6-5 and TRBJ2-2, with 7 bases aligning to TRBD1. The CDR3 contains 14 residues. The trim removed 5 bases at V and 4 bases at J, leaving 4 bases unmatched. From germline, CDR1 is MNHEY and CDR2 SVGAGI. The CDR3 bases are TGTGCCAGCAGTAACCGGGACAGCACCGGGGAGCTGTTTTTT. Amino acid sequence: CASSNRDSTGELFF.

The rearrangement links TRBV19 to TRBJ2-1, with D perhaps assigned TRBD1 or TRBD2 (5 bases each). V lost 8 bases to trimming and J lost 3 bases, with 14 bases between them. The CDR3 runs to 14 residues. Per the germline V gene, CDR1 is LNHDA and CDR2 is SQIVND (reference sequence). CDR3 in amino acids: CASSSEGFYNEQFF. CDR3 nucleotide sequence: TGTGCCAGTTCCTCCGAGGGGTTCTACAATGAGCAGTTCTTC.

V is TRBV9 and J is TRBJ2-7; D is possibly TRBD1 (6 bases). The V gene lost 0 bases and the J gene lost 1 base, with 8 bases spanning the gap. Germline-derived CDR1 and CDR2 are SGDLS and YYNGEE. The CDR3 consists of 14 residues. The CDR3 is CASSVGQASYEQYF. As DNA, the CDR3 is TGTGCCAGCAGCGTAGGACAGGCATCCTACGAGCAGTACTTC.